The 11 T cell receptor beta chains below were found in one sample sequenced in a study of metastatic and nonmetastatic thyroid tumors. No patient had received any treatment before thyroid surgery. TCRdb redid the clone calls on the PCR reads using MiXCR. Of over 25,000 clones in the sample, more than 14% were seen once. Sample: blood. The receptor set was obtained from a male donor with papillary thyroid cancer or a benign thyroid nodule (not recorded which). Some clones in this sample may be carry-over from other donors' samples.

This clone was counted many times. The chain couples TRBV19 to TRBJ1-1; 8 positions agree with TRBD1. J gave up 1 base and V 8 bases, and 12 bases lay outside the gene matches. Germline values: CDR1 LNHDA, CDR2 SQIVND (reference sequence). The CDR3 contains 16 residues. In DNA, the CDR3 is TGTGCCAGTGACGACAGGGGATGGCCGGGGAACACTGAAGCTTTCTTT. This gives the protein CASDDRGWPGNTEAFF.

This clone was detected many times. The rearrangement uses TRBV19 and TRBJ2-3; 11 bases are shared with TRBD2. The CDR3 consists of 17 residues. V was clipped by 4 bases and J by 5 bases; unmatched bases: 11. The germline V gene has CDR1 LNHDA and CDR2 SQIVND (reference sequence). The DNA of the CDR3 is TGTGCCAGTAGTAAAGGACTTAGCGGGGGGGCAAGAGATACGCAGTATTTT. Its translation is CASSKGLSGGARDTQYF.

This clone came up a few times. The CDR3 region has the DNA TGTGCCAGCACGGCTAACTATGGCTACACCTTC. This gives the protein CASTANYGYTF. This chain joins TRBV6-1 and TRBJ1-2; D unresolved. The CDR3 has 11 amino acids. V dropped 7 bases and J dropped 0 bases, with 3 bases sitting between them. The germline gives CDR1 MNHNS, CDR2 SASEGT.

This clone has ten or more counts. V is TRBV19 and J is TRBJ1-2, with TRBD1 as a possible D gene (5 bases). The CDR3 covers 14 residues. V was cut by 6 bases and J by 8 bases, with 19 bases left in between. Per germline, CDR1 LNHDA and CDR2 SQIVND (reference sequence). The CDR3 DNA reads TGTGCCAGTAGCTCAGCTAGGGGCGTTGGGGGCTACACCTTC. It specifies CASSSARGVGGYTF.

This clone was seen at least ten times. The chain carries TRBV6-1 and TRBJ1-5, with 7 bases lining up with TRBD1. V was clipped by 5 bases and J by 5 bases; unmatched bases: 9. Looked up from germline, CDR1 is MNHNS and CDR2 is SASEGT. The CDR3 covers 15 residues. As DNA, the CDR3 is TGTGCCAGCAGTATCGGGGCGGGACAGTATCAGCCCCAGCATTTT. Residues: CASSIGAGQYQPQHF.

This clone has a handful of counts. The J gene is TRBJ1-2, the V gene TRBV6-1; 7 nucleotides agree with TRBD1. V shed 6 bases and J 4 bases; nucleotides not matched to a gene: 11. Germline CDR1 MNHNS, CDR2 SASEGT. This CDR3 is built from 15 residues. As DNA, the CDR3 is TGTGCCAGCAGAGCGGGACAGAACTTTGGCTATGGCTACACCTTC. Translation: CASRAGQNFGYGYTF.

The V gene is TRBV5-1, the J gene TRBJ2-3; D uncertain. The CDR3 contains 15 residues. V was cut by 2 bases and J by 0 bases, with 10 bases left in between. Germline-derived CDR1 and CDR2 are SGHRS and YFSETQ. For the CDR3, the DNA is TGCGCCAGCAGCTTTTACATTGGTAGCACAGATACGCAGTATTTT. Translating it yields CASSFYIGSTDTQYF.

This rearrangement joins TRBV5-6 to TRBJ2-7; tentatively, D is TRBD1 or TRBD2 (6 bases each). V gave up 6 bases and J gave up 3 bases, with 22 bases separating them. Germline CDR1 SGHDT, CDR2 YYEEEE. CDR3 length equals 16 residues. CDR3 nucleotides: TGTGCCAGCATCGGGGGTGGGTGCCAGGGGAGCTACGAGCAGTACTTC. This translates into CASIGGGCQGSYEQYF.

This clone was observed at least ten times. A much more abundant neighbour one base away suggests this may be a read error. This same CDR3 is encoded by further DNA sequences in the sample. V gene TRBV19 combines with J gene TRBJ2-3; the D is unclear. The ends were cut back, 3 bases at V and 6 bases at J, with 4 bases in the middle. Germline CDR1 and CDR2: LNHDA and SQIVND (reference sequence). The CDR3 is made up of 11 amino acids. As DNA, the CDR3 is TGTGCCAGTAGTATTGGTGATACGCAGTATTTT. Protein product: CASSIGDTQYF.

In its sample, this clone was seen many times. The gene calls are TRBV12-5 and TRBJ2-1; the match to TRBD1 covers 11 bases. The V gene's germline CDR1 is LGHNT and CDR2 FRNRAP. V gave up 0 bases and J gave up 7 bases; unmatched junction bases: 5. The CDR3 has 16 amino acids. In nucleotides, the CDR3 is TGTGCTAGTGGTTTGGTACTGGGACAGGGGGGGAATGAGCAGTTCTTC. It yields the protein CASGLVLGQGGNEQFF.

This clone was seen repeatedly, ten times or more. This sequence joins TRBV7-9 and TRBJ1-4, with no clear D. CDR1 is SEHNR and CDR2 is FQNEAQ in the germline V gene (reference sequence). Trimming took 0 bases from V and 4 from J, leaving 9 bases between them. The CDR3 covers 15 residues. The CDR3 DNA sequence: TGTGCCAGCAGCTTAGCTTTGCGGGGTAATGAAAAACTGTTTTTT. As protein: CASSLALRGNEKLFF.